This T cell receptor beta chain comes out of a study of OX40 agonist ivuxolimab in advanced cancers. Study-wide context: Ivuxolimab, which targeted the costimulatory receptor OX40 (CD134), was an agonistic, fully human IgG2 monoclonal antibody. Intravenous ivuxolimab was administered to patients every 2 weeks at six dose levels: 0.01, 0.1, 0.3, 1.5, 3 and 10 mg/kg. Among the roughly 50 dose-escalation patients, around 20 had hepatocellular carcinoma, 15 or so melanoma, 9 renal cell carcinoma and 9 head and neck cancer. The dose-escalation cohort was around 83% male with a mean age of about 65 years, ranging from about 23 to 85. Patients were allowed to have had prior anti-PD-1, anti-PD-L1 or anti-CTLA-4 therapy, and 30% to 50% of the dose-escalation patients had previously received checkpoint inhibitors. Partial responses occurred in three dose-escalation patients: two with cutaneous melanoma and one with hepatocellular carcinoma. Peripheral TCRbeta sequencing aimed to test whether ivuxolimab altered TCR sequence diversity and caused clonal T-cell expansion. The paper describes the monotherapy dose-escalation part (N = 52 patients) of the phase I trial of ivuxolimab. The study at large found these results: Clonal expansion of both CD4+ and CD8+ blood T cells was observed from baseline to week 6 at doses 0.1 to 3.0 mg/kg. On average, CD8+ T cells showed more expanded clones than CD4+ T cells after ivuxolimab. In partial responders in the 0.1-3.0 mg/kg groups, normalized peripheral clonal expansion was found to be among the lowest, especially among CD8+ T cells. Antigen specificity was not determined for the clonally expanded peripheral T cells. Low levels of normalized T-cell clonal expansion were also seen in some patients who did not respond.

Genomic DNA was isolated from the sorted cells so that the TCRbeta CDR3 region could be sequenced. The immunoSEQ Assay was used to sequence the TCRbeta CDR3 regions. TCRdb obtained this table from immuneACCESS and retained in-frame rearrangements with V and J assigned. These tables miss some clones; where compared with another copy, unresolved V genes account for less than half of the shortfall, and the remainder is unexplained. This sample gives 50,000 to 70,000 clones in total; 85% to 90% of them show up just once. The ten largest clones represent around 15% of the sample. The trial excluded patients who had a history of autoimmune disease or were on systemic immunosuppression. In every dose cohort, peripheral blood was drawn for TCR sequencing at baseline, cycle 4 day 1, and cycle 7 day 1. The samples were taken from a phase I, first-in-human, multicenter, open-label dose-escalation trial of ivuxolimab. Adults with locally advanced or metastatic melanoma, renal cell carcinoma, hepatocellular carcinoma or head and neck squamous cell carcinoma were enrolled in the trial. CD4+ and CD8+ T cells were sorted separately from peripheral blood before TCR sequencing.

Trimming removed 2 bases from V and 3 bases from J, leaving 8 bases between the germline ends. Spanning cysteine to phenylalanine, the CDR3 consists of 14 amino acids. The kept DNA is CDR3 alone, 42 bases in frame from the first base. CDR1 and CDR2 (MNHEY, SMNVEV) derive from the germline V gene (reference sequence). This clone was recorded a few times. The antigen this receptor binds is unknown. No qualities accompany the bases; no much larger clone lies one base away. The same CDR3 can be traced to other DNA sequences in this sample. The receptor comes from an adult with an advanced solid tumor such as melanoma, head and neck, liver or kidney cancer. Sequenced material: CD4+ or CD8+ T cells sorted from blood, taken in a trial of the OX40 agonist ivuxolimab. The sequence links TRBV27 to TRBJ1-5; the D segment cannot be called with confidence. The nucleotides are TGTGCCAGCAGTTTAGCGGGTTTCAATCAGCCCCAGCATTTT. Its translation is CASSLAGFNQPQHF.